The present T cell receptor (beta chain) was sequenced within a study of shared clonotypes between healthy human individuals (dated by TCRdb to 2019 to 2021). For the wider study: Three men and two women, aged 18 to 49 years, made up the cohort. The study deeply sequenced blood TCR repertoires of roughly five healthy adults to estimate repertoire size and the extent of clonotype sharing between individuals. Libraries were prepared and TCR repertoires were sequenced by different laboratories using diverse techniques, in order to increase sequencing depth and limit assay-specific biases. Per donor, leukapheresis produced somewhere between about 0.9 and 9 billion PBMCs.

The CDR3 measures 16 amino acids from cysteine to phenylalanine. The kept DNA is CDR3 alone, 48 bases in frame from the first base. CDR1 and CDR2 are read off the germline V gene (reference sequence) as SGHNT and YYREEE. Overall study results and their limits: The small number of donors limited the genetic and exposure-history diversity represented. Sampling was restricted to blood, and TCR repertoires in tissue are likely to differ from TCR repertoires in blood. Pairwise subsampling led to the expectation that sequencing depth would affect the degree of clonotype sharing among donors.

Healthy HIV-negative adults with no recently reported acute infections or vaccinations were included as donors. All donors were Caucasian adults living in Nashville, Tennessee, USA. For unsorted samples, 90 million to 95 million PBMCs were counted, and genomic DNA was extracted using the QIAamp DNA Blood Mini kit. Blood was collected by leukapheresis, and PBMCs were isolated by Ficoll-Histopaque density gradient centrifugation and then cryopreserved in liquid nitrogen vapor phase. TCR CDR3 regions were amplified from genomic DNA by multiplex PCR using the deep immunoSEQ assay. Extracted genomic DNA from each cell subset was spread evenly across all wells of several immunoSEQ 96-well plates, with each plate serving as a replicate. For unsorted PBMC, roughly 0.3 ug genomic DNA, equal to 25,000 to 35,000 T cell genomes, was loaded into each replicate PCR. Unsorted PBMC genomic DNA was sequenced across ten immunoSEQ deep assay plates. Purified libraries were quantified with a Qubit 3.0 fluorometer, sized on a Bioanalyzer 2100, and re-quantified with the KAPA Library Quantification kit. Every immunoSEQ 96-well plate was sequenced on a separate single-read 150-cycle Illumina NextSeq 550 flow cell. Concerning the study's data processing: Because the immunoSEQ output included only junctional sequences and no quality scores, the filtering could not be the same as the filtering used for full-length reads. To assign V/J genes and CDR3, sequences were annotated using PyIR, a Python wrapper for IgBLAST v1.9, with IMGT germline references. Reads with weak V/J assignments (E-value above 1e-6), missing CDR3, stop codons, out-of-frame junctions, or ambiguous translated residues were removed. A V3J clonotype was defined by an identical inferred V gene, J gene, and CDR3 amino acid sequence. The percentage overlap between two repertoires was calculated by dividing the number of shared unique clonotypes by the size of the smaller repertoire. Repertoire richness was assessed with RTK rarefaction, the Chao1 estimator, and Recon v2.1 estimates of unobserved clonotypes. Imported from immuneACCESS, the table was reduced by TCRdb to in-frame sequences with V and J called. These copies leave out some clones; in studies compared against another copy, an unresolved V gene accounts for under half, and the cause of the remainder is not known. V and J calls and clone size are copied from that table; D and trimming were computed from the DNA. This sample holds about 490,000 clones; 81% were observed only once. The ten largest clones add up to 9.5% to 15% of the sample.

Comments on this clone: The antigen this receptor binds is unknown. The likely explanation is a read error, given a far larger clone one base away. The same CDR3 also results from other DNA sequences found in this sample.

The chain is encoded by TRBV5-4 joined to TRBJ2-3, and 9 junctional nucleotides match TRBD1. What was sequenced was PBMCs. The receptor comes from a woman aged 40 to 50 in good health. Some clones in this sample may be carry-over from other donors' samples. CDR3 protein: CASSQAGTGSTDTQYF. DNA sequence: TGCGCCAGCAGCCAAGCCGGGACAGGGTCCACAGATACGCAGTATTTT.